This T cell receptor beta chain stems from a study of cytomegalovirus exposure and HLA in healthy donors. Germline V gene sequence: CDR1 SGHRS, CDR2 YFSETQ. This CDR3 spans 18 amino acids. The ends were cut back, 3 bases at V and 0 bases at J, with 21 bases in the middle. Primers for the PCR totalled 60 Vbeta and 13 Jbeta. Repertoires were generated with immunoSEQ multiplex PCR, while TCRdb's copy carries only in-frame clones and drops some. The table lists around 150,000 clones, around 80% of them singletons. The chain employs TRBV5-1 and TRBJ1-1, with D possibly being TRBD1 (6 bases). The sequence was collected from a man aged 30-40 years in good health. The sequenced material came from PBMCs. The DNA for the CDR3 is TGCGCCAGCAGCTCAAGGACAGCCTATACCCAGCTGAACACTGAAGCTTTCTTT. It codes for CASSSRTAYTQLNTEAFF.